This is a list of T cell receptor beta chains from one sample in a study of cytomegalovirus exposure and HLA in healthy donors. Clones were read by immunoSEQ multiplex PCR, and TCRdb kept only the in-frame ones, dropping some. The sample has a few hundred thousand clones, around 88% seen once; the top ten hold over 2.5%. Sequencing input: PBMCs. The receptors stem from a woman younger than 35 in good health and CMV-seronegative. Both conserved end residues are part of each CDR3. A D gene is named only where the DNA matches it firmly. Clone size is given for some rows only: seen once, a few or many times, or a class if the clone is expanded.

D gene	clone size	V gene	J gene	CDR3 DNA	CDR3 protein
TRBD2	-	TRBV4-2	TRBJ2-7	TGTGCCAGCAGCCAAGCACTAGCGGGGCCCGAGCAGTACTTC	CASSQALAGPEQYF
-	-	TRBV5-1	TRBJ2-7	TGCGCCAGCTCTGCGACAGTCAGCTCCTACGAGCAGTACTTC	CASSATVSSYEQYF
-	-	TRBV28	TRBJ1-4	TGTGCCAGCAGTTCCCCTCGTGGGCAGGGGTCAGAAAAACTGTTTTTT	CASSSPRGQGSEKLFF
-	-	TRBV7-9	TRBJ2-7	TGTGCCAGCAGCTTAGCACTATGGAGCTCCTACGAGCAGTACTTC	CASSLALWSSYEQYF
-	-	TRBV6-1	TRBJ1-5	TGTGCCAGCATTGAGACAGGAGGCAATCAGCCCCAGCATTTT	CASIETGGNQPQHF
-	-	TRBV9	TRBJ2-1	TGTGCCAGCAGCGTAGAAGAAACCTTTGGGCGGGATGAGCAGTTCTTC	CASSVEETFGRDEQFF
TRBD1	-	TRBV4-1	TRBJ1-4	TGCGCCAGCAGCCAGTATGGACAGGGGGCGCGCGAAAAACTGTTTTTT	CASSQYGQGAREKLFF
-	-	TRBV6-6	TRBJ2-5	TGTGCCAGCAGTCAAAAGCGGATGGGGGAGACCCAGTACTTC	CASSQKRMGETQYF
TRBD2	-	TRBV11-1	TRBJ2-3	TGTGCCAGCAGCTTAATGGCTAGCGGTAGCACAGATACGCAGTATTTT	CASSLMASGSTDTQYF
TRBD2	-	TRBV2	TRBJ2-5	TGTGCCAGCAACGGACACGGGGGGGAGACCCAGTACTTC	CASNGHGGETQYF
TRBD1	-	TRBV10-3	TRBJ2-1	TGTGCCATGAGTGACAGGGCAGGGTACAATGAGCAGTTCTTC	CAMSDRAGYNEQFF
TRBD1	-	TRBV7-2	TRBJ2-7	TGTGCCAGCAGCCCTAGCTTTGGGGACAGTCGGCCCTACGAGCAGTACTTC	CASSPSFGDSRPYEQYF
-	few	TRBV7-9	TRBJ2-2	TGTGCCAGCAGCTTGATCCAGGGCGGGGAGCTGTTTTTT	CASSLIQGGELFF
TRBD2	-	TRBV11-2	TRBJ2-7	TGTGCCAGTTCGCTCGATTGGCGGGAGTCGTATAACGAGCAGTACTTC	CASSLDWRESYNEQYF
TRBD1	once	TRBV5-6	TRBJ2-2	TGTGCCAGCAGCCGAGGGACAGGGGTCGGGGAGCTGTTTTTT	CASSRGTGVGELFF
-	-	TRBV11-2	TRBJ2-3	TGTGCCAGCAGCTTAGATGGCGGGCCTGACACAGATACGCAGTATTTT	CASSLDGGPDTDTQYF